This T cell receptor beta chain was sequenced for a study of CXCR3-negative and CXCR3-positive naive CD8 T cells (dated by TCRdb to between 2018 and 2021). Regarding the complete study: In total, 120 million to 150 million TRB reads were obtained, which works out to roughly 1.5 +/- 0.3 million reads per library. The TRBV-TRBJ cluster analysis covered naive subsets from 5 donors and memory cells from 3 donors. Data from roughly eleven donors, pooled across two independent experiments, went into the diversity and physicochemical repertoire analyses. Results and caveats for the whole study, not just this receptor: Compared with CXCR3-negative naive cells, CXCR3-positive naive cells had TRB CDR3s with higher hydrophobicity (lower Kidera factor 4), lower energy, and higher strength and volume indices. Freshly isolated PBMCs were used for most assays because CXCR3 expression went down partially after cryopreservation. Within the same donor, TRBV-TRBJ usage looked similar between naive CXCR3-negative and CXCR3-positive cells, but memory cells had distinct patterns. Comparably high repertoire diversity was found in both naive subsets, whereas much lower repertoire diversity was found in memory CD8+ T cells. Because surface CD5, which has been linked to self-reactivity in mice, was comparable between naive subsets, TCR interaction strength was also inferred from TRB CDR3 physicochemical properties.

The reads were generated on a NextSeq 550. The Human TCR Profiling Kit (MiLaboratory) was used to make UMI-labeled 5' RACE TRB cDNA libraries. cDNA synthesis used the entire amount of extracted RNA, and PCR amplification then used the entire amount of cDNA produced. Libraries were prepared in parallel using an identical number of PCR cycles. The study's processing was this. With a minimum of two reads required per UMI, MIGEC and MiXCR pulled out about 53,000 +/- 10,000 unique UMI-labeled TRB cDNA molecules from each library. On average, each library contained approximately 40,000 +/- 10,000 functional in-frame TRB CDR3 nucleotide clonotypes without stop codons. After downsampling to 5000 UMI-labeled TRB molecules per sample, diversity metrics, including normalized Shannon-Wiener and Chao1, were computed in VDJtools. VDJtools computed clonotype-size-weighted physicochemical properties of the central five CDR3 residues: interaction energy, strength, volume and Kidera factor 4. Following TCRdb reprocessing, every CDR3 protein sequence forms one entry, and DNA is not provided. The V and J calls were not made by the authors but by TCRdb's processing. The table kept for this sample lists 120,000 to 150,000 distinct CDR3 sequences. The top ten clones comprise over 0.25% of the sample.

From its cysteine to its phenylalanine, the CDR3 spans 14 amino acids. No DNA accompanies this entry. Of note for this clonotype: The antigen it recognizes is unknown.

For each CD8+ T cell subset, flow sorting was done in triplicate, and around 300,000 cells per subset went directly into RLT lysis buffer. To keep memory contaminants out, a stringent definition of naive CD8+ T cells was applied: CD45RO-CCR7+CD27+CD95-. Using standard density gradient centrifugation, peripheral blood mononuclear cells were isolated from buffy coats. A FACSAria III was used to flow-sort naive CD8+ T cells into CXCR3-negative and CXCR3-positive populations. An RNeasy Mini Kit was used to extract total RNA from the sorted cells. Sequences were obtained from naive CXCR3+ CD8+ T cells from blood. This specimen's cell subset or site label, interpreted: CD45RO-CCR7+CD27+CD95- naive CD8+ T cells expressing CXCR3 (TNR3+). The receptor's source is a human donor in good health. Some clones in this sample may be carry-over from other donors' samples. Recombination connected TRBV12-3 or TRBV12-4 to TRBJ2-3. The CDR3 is CASSLDRRPDTQYF.